The rows below give T cell receptor beta chains drawn from one sample of a study of CD8 T cells in ankylosing spondylitis. Each CDR3 protein gets one entry after TCRdb re-called the 5' RACE reads with MiXCR. The repertoire has roughly 100,000 distinct CDR3 sequences, almost 8.5% of them found once; the top ten carry roughly 9.9%. Sequenced: blood, either unsorted or a sorted T cell fraction (not recorded which). All receptors derive from a male donor with ankylosing spondylitis or in good health (not recorded which). Each CDR3 is given with its conserved first and last residue.

CDR3	V	J
CASSSGLAGATDTQYF	TRBV11-3	TRBJ2-3
CASSLGGSGGEKLFF	TRBV7-9	TRBJ1-4
CASRPRRAGNTIYF	TRBV12-3/TRBV12-4	TRBJ1-3
CASSRSQGTVRTEAFF	TRBV14	TRBJ1-1
CASSGTGGIVETQYF	TRBV2	TRBJ2-5
CASSPTGETEAFF	TRBV3-1	TRBJ1-1
CASSPGLYSNQPQHF	TRBV27	TRBJ1-5
CASSSARTNTEAFF	TRBV12-3/TRBV12-4	TRBJ1-1
CASTLGLHHSEQYF	TRBV12-3/TRBV12-4	TRBJ2-7
CASSRDRRQETQYF	TRBV18	TRBJ2-5
CASSVDREQPQHF	TRBV6-4	TRBJ1-5
CASSLAGGTDTQYF	TRBV5-1	TRBJ2-3
CAINDPRYTDTQYF	TRBV10-3	TRBJ2-3
CSVQSPSQADTQYF	TRBV29-1	TRBJ2-3
CASSLVVRAGELFF	TRBV11-2	TRBJ2-2
CASSRLDRVPEAFF	TRBV4-1	TRBJ1-1
CSAHDRVNTEAFF	TRBV29-1	TRBJ1-1
CASSGTGNSPLHF	TRBV5-1	TRBJ1-6
CASSLNNNEQFF	TRBV5-1	TRBJ2-1
CASSLDYPGTGELFF	TRBV5-1	TRBJ2-2
CASSPWANTGELFF	TRBV12-3/TRBV12-4	TRBJ2-2
CASSSRQAKNIQYF	TRBV11-1	TRBJ2-4
CASSTDRGRVGYTF	TRBV5-5	TRBJ1-2
CSARASGSLGELFF	TRBV20-1	TRBJ2-2
CSVASYYNEQFF	TRBV29-1	TRBJ2-1